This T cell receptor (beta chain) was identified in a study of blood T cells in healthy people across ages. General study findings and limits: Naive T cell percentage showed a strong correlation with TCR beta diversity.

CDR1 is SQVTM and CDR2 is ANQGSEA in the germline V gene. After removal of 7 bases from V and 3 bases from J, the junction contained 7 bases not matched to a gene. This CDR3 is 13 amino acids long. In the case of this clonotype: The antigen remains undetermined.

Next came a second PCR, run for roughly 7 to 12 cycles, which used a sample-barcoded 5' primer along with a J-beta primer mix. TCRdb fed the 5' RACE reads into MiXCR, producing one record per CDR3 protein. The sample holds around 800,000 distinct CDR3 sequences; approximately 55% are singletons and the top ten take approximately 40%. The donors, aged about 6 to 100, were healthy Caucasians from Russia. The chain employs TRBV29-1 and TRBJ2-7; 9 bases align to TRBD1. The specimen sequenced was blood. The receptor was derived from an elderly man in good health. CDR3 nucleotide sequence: TGCAGCGCCTCTCGGGGACAGGGCTACGAGCAGTACTTC. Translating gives CSASRGQGYEQYF.